Below, one T cell receptor beta chain is given with its context. This specimen includes other DNA sequences encoding the same CDR3. The CDR3 runs 14 residues. CDR1 is LNHDA, CDR2 SQIVND, per germline (reference sequence). V shed 3 bases and J 5 bases; nucleotides not matched to a gene: 5. The sample originates from a study of cytomegalovirus exposure and HLA in healthy donors. Clones were sequenced by immunoSEQ multiplex PCR, and TCRdb holds only the in-frame ones, with some missing. The data hold fewer than 350,000 clones, with approximately 87% observed a single time. The clonotype was recovered from a woman aged 18-30 years in good health and CMV-seronegative. Sequencing was performed on PBMCs. V usage is TRBV19 and J usage is TRBJ2-5; 8 bases fit TRBD1. The CDR3 DNA follows: TGTGCCAGTAGTATCGGGCAGGGGGCTGAGACCCAGTACTTC. It yields the protein CASSIGQGAETQYF.